The 22 T cell receptor beta chains below come from one sample, sequenced in a study of spatial heterogeneity in lung cancer. Study results and caveats: Mutation counts in tumors were tracked by counts of expanded intratumoral alpha and beta TCRs.

Antigens for these TCRs are unknown. TCRdb reprocessed the 5' RACE reads with MiXCR, giving one entry per CDR3 protein. This sample yields fewer than 10,000 distinct CDR3 sequences, of which over 3.5% are seen a single time; 11% belongs to the top ten. As to time point: sample taken at primary tumor resection. Sample: lung tumor tissue, taken at surgery. All receptors derive from a female donor with early-stage non-small cell lung cancer.

This clonotype was counted at least ten times. The chain couples TRBV27 to TRBJ1-6; D unresolved. This CDR3 has 12 amino acids. Per the germline V gene, CDR1 is MNHEY and CDR2 is SMNVEV (reference sequence). V lost 2 bases to trimming and J lost 6 bases, with 2 bases between them. The CDR3 is CASSLRNSPLHF. The CDR3 coding sequence is TGTGCCAGCAGTTTACGTAATTCACCCCTCCACTTT.

This clonotype was found many times. The rearrangement links TRBV12-5 to TRBJ2-5, with 8 bases identical to TRBD1. CDR3 length: 15 residues. V lost 1 base to trimming and J lost 2 bases; unmatched junction nucleotides: 3. Germline values: CDR1 LGHNT, CDR2 FRNRAP. The CDR3 region has the DNA TGTGCTAGTGGTTTGGGGACAGGGAGTCAAGAGACCCAGTACTTC. Protein: CASGLGTGSQETQYF.

Within the sample, this clonotype is medium-sized (0.01 to 0.1%). The chain employs TRBV28 and TRBJ1-2; possible D gene TRBD1, 5 bases. This CDR3 region has 14 residues. V gave up 3 bases and J gave up 6 bases, with 14 bases separating them. The V gene's germline CDR1 is MDHEN and CDR2 SYDVKM. CDR3 nucleotide sequence: TGTGCCAGCAGTTTGTTAGGGGTTAGGGATGGCTACACCTTC. This translates into CASSLLGVRDGYTF.

Within the sample, this clonotype is large. This chain uses TRBV25-1 with TRBJ2-6; unclear D gene. V gave up 2 bases and J gave up 2 bases, with 4 bases separating them. The CDR3 runs to 14 residues. Germline V gene lookup returns CDR1 MGHDK and CDR2 SYGVNS. For the CDR3, the DNA is TGTGCCAGCAGTGAAGGGGCTGGGGCCAACGTCCTGACTTTC. This gives the protein CASSEGAGANVLTF.

This clonotype is large in the sample. The genes are TRBV9 and TRBJ2-7; TRBD2 matches at 7 bases. Per the germline V gene, CDR1 is SGDLS and CDR2 is YYNGEE. The CDR3 spans 16 residues. V trimming: 0 bases; J trimming: 5 bases; junction bases outside the gene matches: 11. For the CDR3, the DNA is TGTGCCAGCAGCGTAGGGGACCAGACTAGCCTTGACGAGCAGTACTTC. It encodes CASSVGDQTSLDEQYF.

This clonotype has ten or more counts. This rearrangement joins TRBV6-5 to TRBJ2-3, with D perhaps being TRBD1 or TRBD2 (5 bases each). Trimming left V 0 bases short and J 4 bases short, with 20 bases between. Looked up from germline, CDR1 is MNHEY and CDR2 is SVGAGI. The CDR3 extends over 18 amino acids. CDR3 protein: CASSYSRVRWGSADTQYF. As DNA, the CDR3 is TGTGCCAGCAGTTACTCGAGGGTTCGATGGGGGAGTGCAGATACGCAGTATTTT.

This clonotype is labeled medium-sized. The chain's CDR3 is CASSSRTGGDEQFF. The CDR3 region has the DNA TGTGCCAGCAGCTCTCGGACTGGGGGCGATGAGCAGTTCTTC. The chain carries TRBV11-2 and TRBJ2-1; a weak D match, TRBD1 (6 bases). CDR1 and CDR2 (germline): SGHAT, FQNNGV. V was trimmed by 4 bases and J by 8 bases, leaving 15 bases between them. The CDR3 extends over 14 amino acids.

This clonotype has at least ten counts. The chain couples TRBV5-1 to TRBJ2-6; D perhaps matches TRBD2 (7 bases). Germline V gives CDR1 SGHRS, CDR2 YFSETQ. The CDR3 is 16 amino acids. V was clipped by 2 bases and J by 1 base, with 10 bases between them. The CDR3 nucleotides are TGCGCCAGCAGCTTAGGGGGGGTATCTGGGGCCAACGTCCTGACTTTC. It encodes CASSLGGVSGANVLTF.

Sample share makes this clonotype medium-sized. This sequence joins TRBV2 and TRBJ2-1; TRBD2 matches 10 bases. The CDR3 runs to 15 residues. Trimming cost V 6 bases and J 6 bases; bases outside gene matches: 8. The germline gives CDR1 SNHLY, CDR2 FYNNEI. CDR3 bases: TGTGCCAGCAGGGCGTCTAGCGGGGGCCGCAATGAGCAGTTCTTC. It yields the protein CASRASSGGRNEQFF.

The table lists this clonotype with many counts. V is TRBV10-3 and J is TRBJ1-3; tentative D call: TRBD1 (6 bases). Trimming shortened V by 4 bases and J by 4 bases, and 11 bases separated the two germline ends. Looked up from germline, CDR1 is ENHRY and CDR2 is SYGVKD. This CDR3 contains 14 residues. The chain's CDR3 is CAISGGDRGNTIYF. The CDR3 DNA follows: TGTGCCATCAGTGGTGGCGACAGGGGAAACACCATATATTTT.

In this sample, this clonotype turned up many times. The chain links TRBV12-3 or TRBV12-4 to TRBJ1-5; D is perhaps TRBD1 (5 bases). The CDR3 extends over 14 amino acids. The V end lost 2 bases, the J end lost 3 bases, and 8 bases lay between the germline ends. In DNA form, the CDR3 reads TGTGCCAGCAGTTTACAACAGGTCAATCAGCCCCAGCATTTT. This encodes CASSLQQVNQPQHF.

There are many counts of this clonotype. The chain is built from TRBV12-3 or TRBV12-4 and TRBJ2-1; possible D gene TRBD2, 5 bases. Trimming removed 4 bases from V and 14 bases from J, with 15 bases in between. The CDR3 runs 12 residues. Here the CDR3 reads CASSSAEEVEFF. The CDR3 DNA reads TGTGCCAGCAGTTCAGCGGAAGAGGTCGAGTTCTTC.

This clonotype was seen at least ten times. V usage is TRBV7-2 and J usage is TRBJ1-2; unclear D gene. Trimming took 2 bases from V and 6 from J, leaving 10 bases between them. CDR1 is SGHTA, CDR2 FQGNSA, per germline. The CDR3 runs 13 residues. The CDR3 here is CASSLKVQDGYTF. The CDR3 DNA sequence: TGTGCCAGCAGCTTAAAAGTACAAGATGGCTACACCTTC.

This clonotype was found many times. The chain uses TRBV5-4 and TRBJ2-3; 9 bases align to TRBD2. V was pared by 3 bases and J by 0 bases, with 8 bases of the junction left unmatched. The germline CDR1 and CDR2 sequences are SGHNT and YYREEE (reference sequence). The CDR3 contains 17 residues. The CDR3: CASSYPLAGVSTDTQYF. For the CDR3, the DNA is TGTGCCAGCAGCTACCCTTTAGCGGGAGTGAGCACAGATACGCAGTATTTT.

This clonotype was detected many times. The CDR3 protein is CASSPKTGGVGPQHF. The CDR3 bases are TGTGCCAGCTCACCAAAGACAGGTGGGGTAGGGCCCCAGCATTTT. The chain recombines TRBV18 with TRBJ1-5, with D possibly TRBD1 on 6 matching bases. This CDR3 has 15 residues. In germline, CDR1 is KGHSH, CDR2 LQKENI. V shed 2 bases and J shed 9 bases, with 17 bases lying between them.

This clonotype was recorded only once. A much larger clonotype is one base distant, so this may be a read error. The chain couples TRBV10-3 to TRBJ2-5; 7 bases map to TRBD2. From germline, CDR1 is ENHRY and CDR2 SYGVKD. This CDR3 comprises 15 residues. V lost 2 bases and J lost 2; bases outside the gene matches: 5. The CDR3 spells CAISENREAQETQYF. The CDR3, as DNA: TGTGCCATCAGTGAGAATCGGGAGGCTCAAGAGACCCAGTACTTC.

In this sample, this clonotype is medium-sized. CDR3 loop: CASSVGTVSGNTIYF. The DNA of the CDR3 is TGTGCCAGCAGCGTGGGGACCGTCTCTGGAAACACCATATATTTT. The chain employs TRBV9 and TRBJ1-3; TRBD1 is a possible D gene (5 bases). Trimming shortened V by 2 bases and J by 0 bases, and 9 bases separated the two germline ends. Germline V gene data show CDR1 as SGDLS and CDR2 as YYNGEE. The CDR3 contains 15 residues. Full variable domain (missing parts from reference TRBV9 and TRBJ1-3): DSGVTQTPKHLITATGQRVTLRCSPRSGDLSVYWYQQSLDQGLQFLIQYYNGEERAKGNILERFSAQQFPDLHSELNLSSLELGDSALYFCASSVGTVSGNTIYFGEGSWLTVV.

This clonotype was found many times. The chain carries TRBV30 and TRBJ1-1; D gene uncertain. The germline V and J ends were trimmed by 3 bases and 0 bases, with 8 bases remaining between them. The germline gives CDR1 GTSNPN, CDR2 SVGIG (reference sequence). The CDR3 extends over 13 amino acids. DNA of the CDR3: TGTGCCTGGAGGGTGACCCTGAACACTGAAGCTTTCTTT. Translated: CAWRVTLNTEAFF.

This clonotype was observed many times. V and J are TRBV28 and TRBJ1-6; D unresolved. The CDR3 runs 11 residues. V shed 3 bases and J shed 6 bases, with 0 bases lying between them. The germline V gene has CDR1 MDHEN and CDR2 SYDVKM. The CDR3 DNA is TGTGCCAGCAGTTTTAATTCACCCCTCCACTTT. It encodes CASSFNSPLHF.

There are many counts of this clonotype. The chain uses TRBV19 and TRBJ1-5; the D is unclear. Trimming took off 3 bases at V and 3 bases at J, with 24 bases between the two ends. This CDR3 has 19 residues. Germline values: CDR1 LNHDA, CDR2 SQIVND (reference sequence). Here the CDR3 DNA reads TGTGCCAGTAGTATTCTCCCTATGACCGATTTTCCTTACAATCAGCCCCAGCATTTT. It yields the protein CASSILPMTDFPYNQPQHF.

By proportion, this clonotype is medium-sized (0.01 to 0.1%). This chain links TRBV20-1 with TRBJ2-3; D not certain. The CDR3 has 11 amino acids. In germline, CDR1 is DFQATT, CDR2 SNEGSKA (reference sequence). Trimming removed 0 bases at V and 5 bases at J, with 3 bases between. CDR3 residues: CSARDQDTQYF. CDR3 nucleotides: TGCAGTGCTAGAGATCAAGATACGCAGTATTTT.

There are many counts of this clonotype. The J gene is TRBJ2-1, the V gene TRBV12-3 or TRBV12-4, with a tentative D call TRBD1 (5 bases). V lost 0 bases and J 8 bases, leaving 5 bases between the germline ends. The CDR3 sequence is 12 residues long. Written as DNA, the CDR3 is TGTGCCAGCAGTTTAGCAGGGGATGAGCAGTTCTTC. It specifies CASSLAGDEQFF.